This passage covers 26 T cell receptor beta chains from one sample sequenced in a study of CD8+ T cells in alopecia areata. Following extraction, RNA underwent reverse transcription to cDNA, which served as the sequencing template. TCRdb's copy holds only in-frame clones and misses some; the assay was immunoSEQ multiplex PCR. The sample carries about 250,000 clones, over 45% recorded once. Sample treatment: oral pan-JAK inhibitor, 5-10 mg twice daily. Sequenced here: CD4+ T cells sorted from blood, sampled at approximately week 52, from a patient treated with tofacitinib. These receptors all come from a human donor with alopecia areata.

This clone was counted ten times or more. The V call is TRBV5-4, the J call TRBJ2-3; 7 bases are shared with TRBD2. Germline V gene data show CDR1 as SGHNT and CDR2 as YYREEE (reference sequence). Trimming removed 5 bases from V and 5 bases from J; junction bases left unmatched: 14. The CDR3 is 16 amino acids. Here the CDR3 reads CASSFLAASTKDTQYF. CDR3 in DNA: TGTGCCAGCAGTTTTCTAGCGGCCTCTACTAAAGATACGCAGTATTTT.

The chain is built from TRBV15 and TRBJ1-1; D is ambiguous. Trimming shortened V by 7 bases and J by 6 bases, and 21 bases separated the two germline ends. Looked up from germline, CDR1 is LNHNV and CDR2 is YYDKDF (reference sequence). The CDR3 is 15 amino acids. CDR3 protein: CATKAMGTSGAEAFF. The CDR3 region has the DNA TGTGCCACCAAAGCCATGGGAACCTCGGGAGCTGAAGCTTTCTTT.

The chain carries TRBV30 and TRBJ1-2; 7 positions agree with TRBD1. The V and J ends lost 0 bases and 4 bases, in that order; junction bases with no gene match: 5. The length of the CDR3 is 14 residues. Germline loops: CDR1 GTSNPN, CDR2 SVGIG (reference sequence). CDR3: CAWSVQGTIYGYTF. The CDR3 region has the DNA TGTGCCTGGAGTGTACAGGGGACAATCTATGGCTACACCTTC.

The J gene is TRBJ2-7, the V gene TRBV2, with D maybe TRBD1 (6 bases). Deletions cut 7 bases from V and 3 bases from J, with 10 bases between. This CDR3 contains 12 residues. Germline assignment: CDR1 SNHLY and CDR2 FYNNEI. CDR3 sequence (DNA): TGTGCCAGCATGGACAGAGACTACGAGCAGTACTTC. It specifies CASMDRDYEQYF.

This chain links TRBV7-2 with TRBJ2-5; a possible D gene is TRBD2 (6 bases). The germline gives CDR1 SGHTA, CDR2 FQGNSA. V was trimmed by 5 bases and J by 4 bases, leaving 11 bases between them. The CDR3 length is 13 residues. This chain's CDR3 is CASSEDYVETQYF. For the CDR3, the DNA is TGTGCCAGCAGCGAGGACTACGTAGAGACCCAGTACTTC.

This clone was detected once. This chain links TRBV11-2 with TRBJ1-6, with D uncertain. Germline V gives CDR1 SGHAT, CDR2 FQNNGV. The CDR3 has 15 amino acids. V dropped 3 bases and J dropped 6 bases, with 12 bases sitting between them. CDR3 nucleotides: TGTGCCAGCAGCTTGGTGCCGGGAGGTAATTCACCCCTCCACTTT. Translated: CASSLVPGGNSPLHF.

This clone was seen more than once but under ten times. This chain links TRBV19 with TRBJ1-4, with TRBD1 as a possible D gene (5 bases). The CDR3 runs to 15 residues. V lost 3 bases to trimming and J lost 8 bases, with 16 bases between them. Germline V CDR1 and CDR2: LNHDA, SQIVND (reference sequence). Here the CDR3 reads CASSMYRSVGEKLFF. The CDR3 DNA reads TGTGCCAGTAGTATGTACAGGAGCGTCGGGGAAAAACTGTTTTTT. The full variable domain, rest sourced from reference TRBV19 and TRBJ1-4, is DGGITQSPKYLFRKEGQNVTLSCEQNLNHDAMYWYRQDPGQGLRLIYYSQIVNDFQKGDIAEGYSVSREKKESFPLTVTSAQKNPTAFYLCASSMYRSVGEKLFFGSGTQLSVL.

The chain has TRBV29-1 and TRBJ2-1; the match to TRBD1 covers 9 bases. V gave up 4 bases and J gave up 4 bases; unmatched junction bases: 8. CDR3 length equals 15 residues. CDR1 is SQVTM, CDR2 ANQGSEA, per germline. The CDR3 DNA reads TGCAGCGTTGGGGCACGACAGGGGGAATACAATGAGCAGTTCTTC. Translated: CSVGARQGEYNEQFF.

V and J are TRBV7-2 and TRBJ1-6; 7 bases match TRBD1. Germline V gives CDR1 SGHTA, CDR2 FQGNSA. The CDR3 has 18 residues. After removal of 3 bases from V and 10 bases from J, the junction contained 18 bases not matched to a gene. The CDR3 DNA follows: TGTGCCAGCAGCTTGAGCTCCGCGGGACAGTTGATGAAGTCACCCCTCCACTTT. Translating gives CASSLSSAGQLMKSPLHF.

This clone has just a few counts. The chain joins TRBV27 to TRBJ2-3; no clear D gene. Deletions cut 5 bases from V and 9 bases from J, with 12 bases between. The CDR3 length is 12 residues. CDR1 is MNHEY, CDR2 SMNVEV, per germline (reference sequence). CDR3 sequence (DNA): TGTGCCAGCAGTCCGATACTCGGCACGCAGTATTTT. It translates to CASSPILGTQYF.

This chain joins TRBV10-3 and TRBJ1-1; TRBD1 is a possible D gene (5 bases). Trimming shortened V by 6 bases and J by 11 bases, and 13 bases separated the two germline ends. CDR1 and CDR2 (germline): ENHRY, SYGVKD. The CDR3 loop spans 11 amino acids. CDR3 protein: CAISGEGSAFF. CDR3 nucleotides: TGTGCCATCAGCGGGGAGGGGTCGGCTTTCTTT.

J is TRBJ2-3 and V is TRBV30; D is uncertain. V was clipped by 5 bases and J by 3 bases, with 9 bases between them. The CDR3 totals 12 residues. CDR1 is GTSNPN, CDR2 SVGIG, per germline (reference sequence). CDR3 sequence (DNA): TGTGCCTGGGCCCCCTTGACAGATACGCAGTATTTT. It yields the protein CAWAPLTDTQYF.

Worth noting for this clone: Distinct nucleotide sequences in the sample also encode this CDR3. V usage is TRBV29-1 and J usage is TRBJ2-5; tentative D call: TRBD2 (6 bases). Trimming cost V 6 bases and J 5 bases, with 7 bases left between them. Germline lookup yields CDR1 SQVTM and CDR2 ANQGSEA. The CDR3 runs 10 residues. Here the CDR3 reads CSVGRETQYF. In nucleotides, the CDR3 is TGCAGCGTGGGGAGGGAGACCCAGTACTTC.

The chain recombines TRBV9 with TRBJ2-7, with D unclear. Looked up from germline, CDR1 is SGDLS and CDR2 is YYNGEE. The CDR3 consists of 13 residues. V was trimmed by 4 bases and J by 7 bases, leaving 15 bases between them. The CDR3 DNA reads TGTGCCAGCAGCTTCGACCCCTTTGGGGAGCAGTACTTC. Translated: CASSFDPFGEQYF. Variable domain in full (rest from reference TRBV9 and TRBJ2-7): DSGVTQTPKHLITATGQRVTLRCSPRSGDLSVYWYQQSLDQGLQFLIQYYNGEERAKGNILERFSAQQFPDLHSELNLSSLELGDSALYFCASSFDPFGEQYFGPGTRLTVT.

The J gene is TRBJ2-1, the V gene TRBV18; 7 bases map to TRBD1. J was trimmed by 10 bases and V by 10 bases; bases with no gene match: 10. The CDR3 runs to 12 residues. CDR1 and CDR2 from the germline V gene are KGHSH and LQKENI. The CDR3 DNA reads TGTGCCACTACCCAAGACAGGGAGGAGCAGTTCTTC. Translated: CATTQDREEQFF.

This clone was recorded once. The chain employs TRBV7-2 and TRBJ1-6; D is unresolved. There are 13 residues in the CDR3. The germline CDR1 and CDR2 sequences are SGHTA and FQGNSA. V was shortened by 1 base and J by 5 bases, with 3 bases between the two germline ends. As DNA, the CDR3 is TGTGCCAGCAGCTTAGACCATAATTCACCCCTCCACTTT. The encoded protein is CASSLDHNSPLHF.

CDR3 in amino acids: CAWSVQGIEQFF. CDR3 bases: TGTGCCTGGAGTGTACAGGGGATTGAGCAGTTCTTC. The chain links TRBV30 to TRBJ2-1; 7 bases agree with TRBD1. The CDR3 is made up of 12 amino acids. V was clipped by 0 bases and J by 9 bases; unmatched bases: 2. CDR1 GTSNPN and CDR2 SVGIG come from the germline V gene (reference sequence).

The genes are TRBV30 and TRBJ2-2, with 9 bases matching TRBD1. Germline V gene data show CDR1 as GTSNPN and CDR2 as SVGIG (reference sequence). This CDR3 contains 15 residues. Germline trimming cut 3 bases from V and 4 bases from J; bases unmatched to any gene: 6. The CDR3 DNA sequence: TGTGCCTGGAGAGACCGGGACAGGGTCACCGGGGAGCTGTTTTTT. Its protein is CAWRDRDRVTGELFF.

The CDR3 reads CSVYPSGGGYGYTF. CDR3 sequence (DNA): TGCAGCGTCTACCCCAGTGGGGGCGGCTATGGCTACACCTTC. V and J are TRBV29-1 and TRBJ1-2; TRBD1 is a possible D gene (6 bases). The V gene lost 6 bases and the J gene lost 4 bases, with 18 bases spanning the gap. In germline, CDR1 is SQVTM, CDR2 ANQGSEA. The CDR3 length is 14 residues.

The rearrangement uses TRBV7-9 and TRBJ1-6, with D hard to call. This CDR3 is 11 amino acids long. Germline CDR1 SEHNR, CDR2 FQNEAQ (reference sequence). V lost 3 bases to trimming and J lost 12 bases, with 6 bases between them. The CDR3 DNA reads as TGTGCCAGCAGCTTGGACCTACCCCTCCACTTT. It translates to CASSLDLPLHF.

This clone appeared a few times. The gene calls are TRBV5-6 and TRBJ2-5; D gene uncertain. The germline V and J ends were trimmed by 7 bases and 4 bases, with 17 bases remaining between them. In germline, CDR1 is SGHDT, CDR2 YYEEEE. This CDR3 region has 14 residues. The chain's CDR3 is CASHLSTLAETQYF. CDR3 in DNA: TGTGCCAGCCACCTGAGCACCCTGGCAGAGACCCAGTACTTC.

The V gene is TRBV4-2, the J gene TRBJ2-1, with D possibly being TRBD2 (6 bases). The CDR3 totals 14 residues. Germline values: CDR1 LGHNA, CDR2 YNFKEQ. Trimming took 1 base from V and 9 from J, leaving 13 bases between them. In DNA form, the CDR3 reads TGTGCCAGCAGCCAAGCGGGGGAAAGGGGTGAGCAGTTCTTC. Amino acids: CASSQAGERGEQFF.

V usage is TRBV29-1 and J usage is TRBJ1-1; D is undetermined. With 5 bases removed from V and 1 base from J, the gap between germline ends came to 14 bases. Germline-derived CDR1 and CDR2 are SQVTM and ANQGSEA. The CDR3 contains 14 residues. The CDR3 spells CSVLRPNSNTEAFF. For the CDR3, the DNA is TGCAGCGTTCTCAGACCGAATTCGAACACTGAAGCTTTCTTT.

The rearrangement links TRBV5-4 to TRBJ2-7; no reliable D call. In germline, CDR1 is SGHNT, CDR2 YYREEE (reference sequence). With 0 bases removed from V and 6 bases from J, the gap between germline ends came to 13 bases. The CDR3 totals 14 residues. CDR3 region: CASSLGVDVAEQYF. CDR3 bases: TGTGCCAGCAGCTTGGGCGTAGACGTGGCCGAGCAGTACTTC.

The chain employs TRBV29-1 and TRBJ1-3; D gene uncertain. Germline V lookup: CDR1 SQVTM, CDR2 ANQGSEA. The CDR3 contains 11 residues. V was clipped by 4 bases and J by 2 bases, with 3 bases between them. The CDR3 coding sequence is TGCAGCGTTGCACCTGGAAACACCATATATTTT. Residues: CSVAPGNTIYF.

This clone came up once. V is TRBV9 and J is TRBJ2-4; TRBD1 might be the D (5 bases). Germline lookup yields CDR1 SGDLS and CDR2 YYNGEE. The V gene lost 2 bases and the J gene lost 0 bases, with 6 bases spanning the gap. The CDR3 contains 14 residues. The DNA for the CDR3 is TGTGCCAGCAGCGTCACAGGAGCCAAAAACATTCAGTACTTC. Translating gives CASSVTGAKNIQYF.